The 17 T cell receptor beta chains below come from one sample, sequenced in a study of blood T cell repertoires in COVID-19 (TCRdb year 2020). Library construction relied on the immunoSEQ multiplex PCR assay. Sourced from immuneACCESS, this table was stored by TCRdb with only in-frame sequences that have V and J called. A share of the clones is absent; for the studies checked, an unresolved V gene accounts for under half, and the remainder has no known explanation. In all, the sample holds some 130,000 clones, and around nine tenths of those were seen once. The biggest ten clones account for around 3.8% of the sample. Input material: peripheral blood. The source of these receptors is a middle-aged man with active COVID-19.

The rearrangement joins TRBV15 to TRBJ2-1; TRBD2 agrees at 15 bases. CDR1 LNHNV and CDR2 YYDKDF come from the germline V gene (reference sequence). This CDR3 region has 16 residues. The J segment lost 10 bases and the V segment lost 4 bases, leaving 8 bases of the junction unmatched. DNA of the CDR3: TGTGCCACCAGCAAGAAGGGACTAGCGGGAGGCGGAGAGCAGTTCTTC. Translation: CATSKKGLAGGGEQFF.

The chain is built from TRBV3-1 (or the pseudogene TRBV3-2) and TRBJ1-6, with a weak D call TRBD1 (6 bases). Germline assignment: CDR1 LGHDT and CDR2 YNNKEL (reference sequence). The CDR3 is 12 amino acids. Trimming took 3 bases from V and 13 from J, leaving 10 bases between them. The DNA for the CDR3 is TGTGCCAGCAGCCAGCTCAGGGGTCCCCTCCACTTT. Translating it yields CASSQLRGPLHF.

The V call is TRBV7-2, the J call TRBJ1-1; weak D call: TRBD1 (5 bases). The V gene lost 3 bases and the J gene lost 10 bases, with 15 bases spanning the gap. From germline, CDR1 is SGHTA and CDR2 FQGNSA. This CDR3 region has 13 residues. The CDR3 is CASSFRDSYRAFF. The CDR3 coding sequence is TGTGCCAGCAGCTTCCGGGACTCTTATAGAGCTTTCTTT.

The chain employs TRBV19 and TRBJ1-4; 10 bases are a match to TRBD1. This CDR3 has 15 amino acids. Germline CDR1 and CDR2: LNHDA and SQIVND (reference sequence). V lost 4 bases to trimming and J lost 6 bases; unmatched junction nucleotides: 5. DNA for the CDR3: TGTGCCAGTAGTACTCCCGGGACAGGGGATGAAAAACTGTTTTTT. Protein product: CASSTPGTGDEKLFF.

The chain uses TRBV19 and TRBJ1-2, with a possible D match to TRBD1 (6 bases). Between the trimmed V and J ends, which lost 7 bases and 4 bases, there was a span of 16 bases. The germline gives CDR1 LNHDA, CDR2 SQIVND (reference sequence). The CDR3 spans 14 residues. The DNA of the CDR3 is TGTGCCAGTACCCCCGGGCAGGGGATCTATGGCTACACCTTC. Amino acids: CASTPGQGIYGYTF.

Judged by abundance, this clone is large (0.1 to 1%). The chain joins TRBV14 to TRBJ2-7, with TRBD1 matching 10 bases. V dropped 2 bases and J dropped 3; count of bases not matched to a gene: 4. The CDR3 extends over 15 amino acids. Per the germline V gene, CDR1 is SGHDN and CDR2 is FVKESK. In DNA form, the CDR3 reads TGTGCCAGCAGCCAACATGGGACAGGGGTCTACGAGCAGTACGTC. Amino acid sequence: CASSQHGTGVYEQYV.

This chain connects TRBV6-5 to TRBJ1-2; 9 bases match TRBD1. Germline assignment: CDR1 MNHEY and CDR2 SVGAGI. V gave up 7 bases and J gave up 5 bases; unmatched junction bases: 8. This CDR3 comprises 14 residues. The chain's CDR3 is CASTGPGQGYGYTF. The CDR3 DNA reads as TGTGCCAGCACCGGTCCGGGACAGGGTTATGGCTACACCTTC.

The chain has TRBV7-9 and TRBJ2-2; 8 positions match TRBD2. This CDR3 spans 17 amino acids. Germline CDR1 reads SEHNR; CDR2 reads FQNEAQ (reference sequence). With V trimmed by 1 base and J by 1 base, 5 bases remained unmatched. CDR3 loop: CASSLVVAGGNTGELFF. CDR3 DNA: TGTGCCAGCAGCTTAGTTGTCGCGGGGGGGAACACCGGGGAGCTGTTTTTT.

The chain recombines TRBV2 with TRBJ1-5; 9 positions match TRBD1. The V gene's germline CDR1 is SNHLY and CDR2 FYNNEI. J lost 0 bases, V lost 6 bases, and 12 bases had no gene match. The CDR3 sequence is 18 residues long. CDR3 residues: CASRRDRATQYSNQPQHF. The CDR3 DNA is TGTGCCAGCAGGAGGGACAGGGCAACCCAATATAGCAATCAGCCCCAGCATTTT.

Worth noting for this clone: The junction and the germline gene differ at one end; a read error may be behind it. The CDR3: CASGEPGGTQYF. Here the CDR3 DNA reads TGTGCCAGCGGTGAACCCGGGGGGACCCAGTACTTC. V is TRBV2 and J is TRBJ2-5, with a weak D call TRBD2 (6 bases). Germline values: CDR1 SNHLY, CDR2 FYNNEI. The length of the CDR3 is 12 residues.

This clone was observed once. The chain links TRBV25-1 to TRBJ1-1; possible D gene TRBD1, 5 bases. V dropped 1 base and J dropped 5 bases, with 11 bases sitting between them. Germline values: CDR1 MGHDK, CDR2 SYGVNS. This CDR3 spans 14 amino acids. CDR3 sequence: CASSELRGRTEAFF. The CDR3 DNA reads TGTGCCAGCAGTGAATTGCGGGGGAGGACTGAAGCTTTCTTT.

The genes are TRBV9 and TRBJ2-1, with 7 bases aligning to TRBD1. The V gene's germline CDR1 is SGDLS and CDR2 YYNGEE. The CDR3 is made up of 15 amino acids. Trimming cost V 4 bases and J 7 bases; bases outside gene matches: 11. The CDR3 here is CASSPLDRMTNEQFF. The CDR3 coding sequence is TGTGCCAGCAGCCCGCTGGACAGGATGACTAATGAGCAGTTCTTC.

This rearrangement joins TRBV9 to TRBJ1-6, with TRBD1 matching 10 bases. J was trimmed by 10 bases and V by 1 base; bases with no gene match: 8. Per the germline V gene, CDR1 is SGDLS and CDR2 is YYNGEE. The CDR3 totals 16 residues. The CDR3 sequence is CASSVTGTGVRSPLHF. The CDR3 DNA follows: TGTGCCAGCAGCGTAACCGGGACAGGGGTCAGATCACCCCTCCACTTT.

The chain joins TRBV7-2 to TRBJ2-5, with TRBD1 matching over 10 bases. This CDR3 region has 15 residues. J gave up 7 bases and V 1 base, and 6 bases lay outside the gene matches. In germline, CDR1 is SGHTA, CDR2 FQGNSA. The CDR3 reads CASSLGWTGGGTQYF. CDR3 DNA sequence: TGTGCCAGCAGCTTAGGTTGGACAGGGGGGGGGACCCAGTACTTC.

V usage is TRBV6-6 and J usage is TRBJ2-1, with a tentative D call TRBD2 (5 bases). This CDR3 spans 11 amino acids. Looked up from germline, CDR1 is MNHNY and CDR2 is SVGAGI (reference sequence). V dropped 8 bases and J dropped 6 bases, with 8 bases sitting between them. The CDR3 protein is CASERANEQFF. The CDR3 nucleotides read TGTGCCAGCGAGAGGGCCAATGAGCAGTTCTTC.

This clone appeared once. The chain recombines TRBV5-1 with TRBJ1-2, with D perhaps TRBD1 (5 bases). The V and J ends lost 4 bases and 2 bases respectively, with 12 bases between them. The germline V gene has CDR1 SGHRS and CDR2 YFSETQ. The CDR3 is 14 amino acids. CDR3 in amino acids: CASSLDSQNYGYTF. In nucleotides, the CDR3 is TGCGCCAGCAGCCTAGACAGTCAAAACTATGGCTACACCTTC.

This rearrangement joins TRBV12-5 to TRBJ2-1; TRBD1 matches 11 bases. Germline V gene sequence: CDR1 LGHNT, CDR2 FRNRAP. After removal of 5 bases from V and 6 bases from J, the junction contained 6 bases not matched to a gene. The CDR3 is 15 amino acids. The CDR3 is CASGIGQGAANEQFF. CDR3 DNA: TGTGCTAGTGGTATAGGACAGGGGGCCGCCAATGAGCAGTTCTTC. Looking up the rest from reference TRBV12-5 and TRBJ2-1 gives the full variable domain: DARVTQTPRHKVTEMGQEVTMRCQPILGHNTVFWYRQTMMQGLELLAYFRNRAPLDDSGMPKDRFSAEMPDATLATLKIQPSEPRDSAVYFCASGIGQGAANEQFFGPGTRLTVL.